The table lists the clone carrying this T cell receptor (beta chain) with many counts. The antigen is unknown. The source of the sample is a study of Graves' ophthalmopathy and Graves' hyperthyroidism. At the level of the study: Peripheral blood was collected at initial diagnosis, before any treatment. General study results and limits: Ophthalmopathy and stable hyperthyroidism were discriminated by a 13-signature model, with about 90% sensitivity and 81.08% specificity.

The study amplified TCR beta CDR3 regions using RNA transcripts. First-round RT-PCR with HTBI primers preceded a second-round multiplex PCR. One entry per CDR3 protein results from TCRdb running MiXCR on the multiplex PCR reads. This sample has 300,000 to 450,000 distinct CDR3 sequences, with about 17% found just once. Absence of ophthalmopathy within 18 months of follow-up defined stable hyperthyroidism. Trimming removed 0 bases from V and 3 bases from J; junction bases left unmatched: 5. This CDR3 contains 15 residues. Looked up from germline, CDR1 is MNHEY and CDR2 is SVGEGT. The source material was peripheral blood. The chain employs TRBV6-2 or TRBV6-3 and TRBJ2-7; 7 nucleotides align to TRBD1. This clonotype originated in an adult woman with stable Graves' hyperthyroidism. The CDR3 nucleotides read TGTGCCAGCAGTTACTCGCTAGGGGGCTTCTACGAGCAGTACTTC. It codes for CASSYSLGGFYEQYF.